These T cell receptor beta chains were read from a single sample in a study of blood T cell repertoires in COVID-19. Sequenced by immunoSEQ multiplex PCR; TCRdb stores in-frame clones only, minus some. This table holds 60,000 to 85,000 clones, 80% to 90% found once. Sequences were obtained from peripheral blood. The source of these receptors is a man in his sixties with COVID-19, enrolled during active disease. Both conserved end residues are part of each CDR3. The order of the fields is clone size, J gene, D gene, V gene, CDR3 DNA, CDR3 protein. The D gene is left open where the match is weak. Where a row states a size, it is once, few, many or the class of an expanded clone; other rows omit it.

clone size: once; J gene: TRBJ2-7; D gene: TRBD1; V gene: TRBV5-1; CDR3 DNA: TGCGCCAGCAGGGCCGGGACAGGGTTCTCGCAACAGTACTTC; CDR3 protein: CASRAGTGFSQQYF
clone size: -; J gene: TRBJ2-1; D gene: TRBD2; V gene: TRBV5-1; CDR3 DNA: TGCGCCAGCAGCCTGGGGCCGCTGAGCGGGATGGGCTATGAGCAGTTCTTC; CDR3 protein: CASSLGPLSGMGYEQFF
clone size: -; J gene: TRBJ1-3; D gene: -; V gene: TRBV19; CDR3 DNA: TGTGCCAGTACTTCGTTATTAAGAAAGCGTGGACGGACTCTGGGAAACACCATATATTTT; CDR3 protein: CASTSLLRKRGRTLGNTIYF
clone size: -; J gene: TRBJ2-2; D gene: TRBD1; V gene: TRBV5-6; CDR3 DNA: TGTGCCAGCAGGTTTGACAGGGCCACCGGGGAGCTGTTTTTT; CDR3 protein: CASRFDRATGELFF
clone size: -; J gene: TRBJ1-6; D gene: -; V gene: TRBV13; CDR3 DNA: TGTGCCAGCAGCTTACGACGGAGCTCCTATAATTCACCCCTCCACTTT; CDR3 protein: CASSLRRSSYNSPLHF
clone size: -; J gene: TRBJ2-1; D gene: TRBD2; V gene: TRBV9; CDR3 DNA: TGTGCCAGCAGCGTCGACACCGGGACTCGCGGGGGGGCGGGTTACAATGAGCAGTTCTTC; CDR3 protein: CASSVDTGTRGGAGYNEQFF
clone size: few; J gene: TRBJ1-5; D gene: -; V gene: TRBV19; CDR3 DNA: TGTGCCAGTAGTACAACACAGGGATCATATCAGCCCCAGCATTTT; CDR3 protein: CASSTTQGSYQPQHF
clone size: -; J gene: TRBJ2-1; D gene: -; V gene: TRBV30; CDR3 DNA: TGTGCCTGGAGGCCTAACAGGGCTACCTACAATGAGCAGTTCTTC; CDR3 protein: CAWRPNRATYNEQFF
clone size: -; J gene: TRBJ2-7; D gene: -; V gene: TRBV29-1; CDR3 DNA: TGCAGCGTTGAAGAGGCGGGAAACGAGCAGTACTTC; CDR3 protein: CSVEEAGNEQYF
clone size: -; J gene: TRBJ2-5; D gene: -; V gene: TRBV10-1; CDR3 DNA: TGCGCCAGCAGTACTGACTCGGAGGGCGAGACCCAGTACTTC; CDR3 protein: CASSTDSEGETQYF
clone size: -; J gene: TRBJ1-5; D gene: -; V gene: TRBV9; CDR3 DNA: TGTGCCAGCAGCGTAGCACCGGGTCAGCCCCAGCATTTT; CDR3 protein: CASSVAPGQPQHF
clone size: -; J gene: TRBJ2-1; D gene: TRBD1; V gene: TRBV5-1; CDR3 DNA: TGCGCCAGCAGTCAGCAGGGGGTAGACAATGGGAATGAGCAGTTCTTC; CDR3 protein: CASSQQGVDNGNEQFF
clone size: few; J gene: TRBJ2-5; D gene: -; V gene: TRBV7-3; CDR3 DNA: TGTGCCAGCAGCGGGGGGCGGGGGCATGAGACCCAGTACTTC; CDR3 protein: CASSGGRGHETQYF
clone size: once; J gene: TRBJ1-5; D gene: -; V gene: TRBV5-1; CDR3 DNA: TGCGCCAGCAGCTTGGTCGGGGATAGCAATCAGCCCCAGCATTTT; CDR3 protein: CASSLVGDSNQPQHF
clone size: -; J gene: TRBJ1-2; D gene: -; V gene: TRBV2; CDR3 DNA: TGTGCCAGCAAGGTAACGGGGTCCTATGGCTACACCTTC; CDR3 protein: CASKVTGSYGYTF
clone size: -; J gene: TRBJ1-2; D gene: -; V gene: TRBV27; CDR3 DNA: TGTGCCAGCAGCTCCTACCCCAGTGGGCCTCACTATGGCTACACCTTC; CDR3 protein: CASSSYPSGPHYGYTF
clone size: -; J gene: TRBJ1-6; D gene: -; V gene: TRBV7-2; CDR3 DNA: TGTGCCAGCAGCCCTGACAGGTTTTCACCCCTCCACTTT; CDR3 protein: CASSPDRFSPLHF
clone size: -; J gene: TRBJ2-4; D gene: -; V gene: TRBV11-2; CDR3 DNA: TGTGCCAGCAGCTTATTGCAGGAAAACATTCAGTACTTC; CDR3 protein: CASSLLQENIQYF
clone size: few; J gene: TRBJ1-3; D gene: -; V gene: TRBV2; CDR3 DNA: TGTGCCAGCGCAGCGGGACCCGGGACCTCTGGAAACACCATATATTTT; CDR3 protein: CASAAGPGTSGNTIYF